This T cell receptor (beta chain) was sequenced for a study of T cells in Graves' hyperthyroidism and ophthalmopathy. This clonotype has ten or more counts. As yet, its antigen is unknown. Germline-derived CDR1 and CDR2 are SGHTS and YDEGEE. The V end was cut by 5 bases, the J end by 6 bases, with 12 bases between. There are 12 residues in the CDR3. What was amplified from RNA transcripts were TCR beta CDR3 regions. The TCR CDR3 was amplified in a first-round RT-PCR using the HTBI primer set. TCRdb re-called the multiplex PCR reads with MiXCR, one entry per CDR3 protein. The data contain around 580,000 distinct CDR3 sequences, approximately 44% of them singletons. Study observations and caveats: Ophthalmopathy was distinguished from stable hyperthyroidism by 13 V-J signatures.

When ophthalmopathy did not progress within 18 months, Graves' hyperthyroidism was considered stable. The source material was peripheral blood or thyroid tissue (not recorded which). The clonotype comes from a young woman with Graves' hyperthyroidism. V and J are TRBV5-8 and TRBJ2-7; D perhaps matches TRBD1 (6 bases). CDR3 coding DNA: TGTGCCAGCAGTTCCAGGGGAATCGAGCAGTACTTC. Amino acid sequence: CASSSRGIEQYF.